The subject of this entry is one T cell receptor beta chain. Its antigen remains unidentified. The sample belongs to a study of graft-versus-host responses after intestinal transplantation. Measured with immunoSEQ multiplex PCR; TCRdb has only the in-frame clones, and not every one. The sample yields 62,000 or so clones, more than 90% seen once. V was clipped by 6 bases and J by 5 bases, with 13 bases between them. Germline V gene lookup returns CDR1 MNHNS and CDR2 SASEGT. The CDR3 runs 14 residues. The sample was unstimulated CD8+ T cells sorted from spleen or lymph node cells, taken before transplant. The rearrangement joins TRBV6-1 to TRBJ2-2, with D maybe TRBD2 (5 bases). The sequence derives from a human donor who was the organ donor for an intestinal transplant. CDR3 sequence: CASSSKEETGELFF. The CDR3 DNA reads as TGTGCCAGCAGCTCCAAGGAGGAGACCGGGGAGCTGTTTTTT.